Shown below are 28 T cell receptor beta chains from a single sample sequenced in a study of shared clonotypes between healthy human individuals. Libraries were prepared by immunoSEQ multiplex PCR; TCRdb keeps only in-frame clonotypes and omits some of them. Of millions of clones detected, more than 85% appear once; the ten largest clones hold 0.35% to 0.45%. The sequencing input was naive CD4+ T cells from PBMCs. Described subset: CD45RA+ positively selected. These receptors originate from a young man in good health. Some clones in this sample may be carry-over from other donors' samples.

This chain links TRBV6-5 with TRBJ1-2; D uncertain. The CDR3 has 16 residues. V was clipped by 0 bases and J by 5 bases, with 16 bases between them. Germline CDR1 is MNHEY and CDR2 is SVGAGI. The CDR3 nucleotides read TGTGCCAGCAGTTACTCACAAGGAGGCGGCCGGTATGGCTACACCTTC. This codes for CASSYSQGGGRYGYTF.

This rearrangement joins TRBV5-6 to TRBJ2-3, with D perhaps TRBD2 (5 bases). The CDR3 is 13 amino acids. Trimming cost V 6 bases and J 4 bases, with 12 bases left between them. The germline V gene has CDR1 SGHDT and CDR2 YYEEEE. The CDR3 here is CASIPWGADTQYF. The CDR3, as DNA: TGTGCCAGCATCCCCTGGGGAGCAGATACGCAGTATTTT.

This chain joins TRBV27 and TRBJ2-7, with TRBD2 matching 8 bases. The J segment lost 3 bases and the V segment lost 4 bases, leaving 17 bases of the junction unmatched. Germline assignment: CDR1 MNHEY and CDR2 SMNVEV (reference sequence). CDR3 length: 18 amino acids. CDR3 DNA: TGTGCCAGCAGTTCCCTTAGCGGGACCCGACTCTTTTTCTACGAGCAGTACTTC. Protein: CASSSLSGTRLFFYEQYF.

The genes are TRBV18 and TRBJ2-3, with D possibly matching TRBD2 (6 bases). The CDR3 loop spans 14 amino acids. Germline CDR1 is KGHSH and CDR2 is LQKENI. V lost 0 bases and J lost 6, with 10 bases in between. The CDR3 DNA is TGTGCCAGCTCACCACCGAGTGGGAGGGATACGCAGTATTTT. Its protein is CASSPPSGRDTQYF.

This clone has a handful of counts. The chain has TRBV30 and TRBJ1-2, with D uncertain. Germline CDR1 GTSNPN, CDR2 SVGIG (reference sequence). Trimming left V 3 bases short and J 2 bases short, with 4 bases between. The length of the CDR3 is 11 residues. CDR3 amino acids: CAWRSNYGYTF. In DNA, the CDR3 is TGTGCCTGGAGGTCCAACTATGGCTACACCTTC.

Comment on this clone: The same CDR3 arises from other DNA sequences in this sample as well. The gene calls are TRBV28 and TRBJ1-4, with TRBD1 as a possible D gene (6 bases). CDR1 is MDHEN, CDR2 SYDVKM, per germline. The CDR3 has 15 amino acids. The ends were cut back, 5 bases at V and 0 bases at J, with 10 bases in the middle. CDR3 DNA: TGTGCCAGCAGTCTCGGGGGCACAACTAATGAAAAACTGTTTTTT. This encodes CASSLGGTTNEKLFF.

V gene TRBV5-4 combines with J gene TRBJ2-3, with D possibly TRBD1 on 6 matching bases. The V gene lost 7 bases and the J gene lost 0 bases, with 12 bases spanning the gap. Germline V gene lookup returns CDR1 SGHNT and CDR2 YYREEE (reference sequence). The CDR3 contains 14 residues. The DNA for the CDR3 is TGTGCCAGCGGGGACACGACTAGCACAGATACGCAGTATTTT. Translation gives CASGDTTSTDTQYF.

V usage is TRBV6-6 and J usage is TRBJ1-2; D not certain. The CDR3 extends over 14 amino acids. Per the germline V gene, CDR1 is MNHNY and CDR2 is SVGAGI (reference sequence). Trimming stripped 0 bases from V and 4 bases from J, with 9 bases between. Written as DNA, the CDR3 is TGTGCCAGCAGTTACTCGAGCCAGCCCTATGGCTACACCTTC. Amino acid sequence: CASSYSSQPYGYTF.

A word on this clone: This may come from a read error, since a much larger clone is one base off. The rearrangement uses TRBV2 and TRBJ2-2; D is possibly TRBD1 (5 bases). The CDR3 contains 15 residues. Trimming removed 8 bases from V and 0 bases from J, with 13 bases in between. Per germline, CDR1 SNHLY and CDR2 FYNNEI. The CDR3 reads CASDLGQANTGELFF. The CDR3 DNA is TGTGCCAGCGATTTGGGGCAGGCGAACACCGGGGAGCTGTTTTTT. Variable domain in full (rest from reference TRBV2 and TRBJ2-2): EPEVTQTPSHQVTQMGQEVILRCVPISNHLYFYWYRQILGQKVEFLVSFYNNEISEKSEIFDDQFSVERPDGSNFTLKIRSTKLEDSAMYFCASDLGQANTGELFFGEGSRLTVL.

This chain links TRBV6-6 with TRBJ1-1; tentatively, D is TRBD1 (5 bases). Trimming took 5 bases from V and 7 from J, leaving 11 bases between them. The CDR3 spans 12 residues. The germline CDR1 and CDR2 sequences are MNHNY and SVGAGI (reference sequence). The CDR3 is CASSGTEVEAFF. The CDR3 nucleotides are TGTGCCAGCAGTGGGACGGAGGTTGAAGCTTTCTTT.

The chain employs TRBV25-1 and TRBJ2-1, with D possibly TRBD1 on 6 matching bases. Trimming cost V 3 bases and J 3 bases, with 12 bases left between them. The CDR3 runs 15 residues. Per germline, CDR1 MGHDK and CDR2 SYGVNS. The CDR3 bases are TGTGCCAGCAGTGACCAGGGGAAAAACTACAATGAGCAGTTCTTC. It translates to CASSDQGKNYNEQFF. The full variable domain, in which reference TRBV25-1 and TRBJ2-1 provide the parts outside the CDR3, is EADIYQTPRYLVIGTGKKITLECSQTMGHDKMYWYQQDPGMELHLIHYSYGVNSTEKGDLSSESTVSRIRTEHFPLTLESARPSHTSQYLCASSDQGKNYNEQFFGPGTRLTVL.

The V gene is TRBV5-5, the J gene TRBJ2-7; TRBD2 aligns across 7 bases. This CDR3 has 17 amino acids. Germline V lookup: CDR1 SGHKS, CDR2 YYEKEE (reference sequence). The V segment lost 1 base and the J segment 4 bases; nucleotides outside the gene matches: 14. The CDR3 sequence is CASSLWVHVREGYEQYF. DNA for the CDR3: TGTGCCAGCAGCTTGTGGGTCCACGTCAGGGAGGGGTACGAGCAGTACTTC.

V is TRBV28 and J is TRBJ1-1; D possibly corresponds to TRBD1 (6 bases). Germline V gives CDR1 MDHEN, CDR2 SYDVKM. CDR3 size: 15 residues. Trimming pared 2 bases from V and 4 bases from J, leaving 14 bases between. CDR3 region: CASSLLRGGSTEAFF. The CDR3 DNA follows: TGTGCCAGCAGTTTACTACGCGGGGGCAGCACTGAAGCTTTCTTT.

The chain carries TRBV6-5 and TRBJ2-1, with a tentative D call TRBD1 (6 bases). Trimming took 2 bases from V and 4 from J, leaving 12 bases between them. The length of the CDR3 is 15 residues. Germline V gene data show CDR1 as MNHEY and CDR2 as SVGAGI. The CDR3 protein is CASSYGPDRYNEQFF. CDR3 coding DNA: TGTGCCAGCAGTTACGGTCCGGACAGATACAATGAGCAGTTCTTC.

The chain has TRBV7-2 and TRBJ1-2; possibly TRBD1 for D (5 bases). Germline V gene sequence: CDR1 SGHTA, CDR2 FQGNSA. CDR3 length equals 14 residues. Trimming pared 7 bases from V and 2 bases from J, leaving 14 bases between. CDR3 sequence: CASTPGGTNYGYTF. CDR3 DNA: TGTGCCAGCACCCCAGGAGGGACGAACTATGGCTACACCTTC.

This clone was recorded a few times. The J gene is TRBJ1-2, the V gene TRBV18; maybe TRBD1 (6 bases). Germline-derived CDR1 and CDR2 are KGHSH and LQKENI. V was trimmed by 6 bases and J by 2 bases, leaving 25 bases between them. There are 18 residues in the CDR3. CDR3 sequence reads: CASSSPGRGGAQNYGYTF. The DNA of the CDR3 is TGTGCCAGCTCTTCACCGGGTCGAGGGGGGGCGCAGAACTATGGCTACACCTTC.

The CDR3 is CSVQMGTVYGYTF. CDR3 in DNA: TGCAGCGTTCAAATGGGGACAGTCTATGGCTACACCTTC. The rearrangement uses TRBV29-1 and TRBJ1-2, with TRBD1 matching 7 bases. The ends lost 5 bases at V and 4 bases at J; junction bases unmatched: 7. CDR3 length: 13 amino acids. CDR1 is SQVTM, CDR2 ANQGSEA, per germline.

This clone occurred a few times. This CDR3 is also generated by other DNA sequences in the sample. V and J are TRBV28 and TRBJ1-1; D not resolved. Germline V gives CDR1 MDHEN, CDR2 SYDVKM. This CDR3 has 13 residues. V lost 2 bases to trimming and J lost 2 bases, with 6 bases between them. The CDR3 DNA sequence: TGTGCCAGCAGTTTAAACACCAACACTGAAGCTTTCTTT. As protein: CASSLNTNTEAFF. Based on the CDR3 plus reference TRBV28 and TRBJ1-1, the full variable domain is DVKVTQSSRYLVKRTGEKVFLECVQDMDHENMFWYRQDPGLGLRLIYFSYDVKMKEKGDIPEGYSVSREKKERFSLILESASTNQTSMYLCASSLNTNTEAFFGQGTRLTVV.

The CDR3 protein is CASSLEAVATGELFF. In DNA, the CDR3 is TGTGCCAGCAGCTTAGAAGCGGTAGCTACCGGGGAGCTGTTTTTT. This chain joins TRBV7-2 and TRBJ2-2; tentative D call: TRBD2 (5 bases). The V end lost 1 base, the J end lost 5 bases, and 11 bases lay between the germline ends. Germline loops: CDR1 SGHTA, CDR2 FQGNSA. This CDR3 has 15 residues.

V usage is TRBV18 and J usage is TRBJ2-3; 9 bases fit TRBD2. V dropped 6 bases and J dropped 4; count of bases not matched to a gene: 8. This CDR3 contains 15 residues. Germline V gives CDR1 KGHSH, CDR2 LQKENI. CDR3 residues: CASSLVGGRADTQYF. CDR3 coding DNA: TGTGCCAGCTCCCTGGTTGGCGGGAGGGCAGATACGCAGTATTTT.

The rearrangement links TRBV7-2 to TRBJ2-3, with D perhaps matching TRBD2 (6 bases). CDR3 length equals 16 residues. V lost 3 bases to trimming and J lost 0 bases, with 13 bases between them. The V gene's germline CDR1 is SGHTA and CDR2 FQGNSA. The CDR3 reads CASSFISGGSTDTQYF. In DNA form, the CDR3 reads TGTGCCAGCAGCTTTATCAGCGGAGGGAGCACAGATACGCAGTATTTT.

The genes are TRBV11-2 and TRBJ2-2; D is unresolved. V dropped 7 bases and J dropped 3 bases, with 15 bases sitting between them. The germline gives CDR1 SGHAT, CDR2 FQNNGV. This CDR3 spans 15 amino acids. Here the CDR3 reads CASTKNGLYTGELFF. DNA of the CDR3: TGTGCCAGCACCAAAAACGGGCTCTACACCGGGGAGCTGTTTTTT.

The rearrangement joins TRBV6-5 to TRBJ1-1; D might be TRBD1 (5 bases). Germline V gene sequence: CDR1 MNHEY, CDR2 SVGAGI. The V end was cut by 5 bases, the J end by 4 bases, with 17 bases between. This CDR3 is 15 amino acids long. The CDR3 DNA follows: TGTGCCAGCAGTACTGCGGGGGGTAGCGGCACTGAAGCTTTCTTT. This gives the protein CASSTAGGSGTEAFF.

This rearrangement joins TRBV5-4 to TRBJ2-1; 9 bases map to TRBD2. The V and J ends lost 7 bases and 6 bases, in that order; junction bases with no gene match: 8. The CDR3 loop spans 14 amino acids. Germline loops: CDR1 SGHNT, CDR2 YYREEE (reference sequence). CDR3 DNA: TGTGCCAGCGGTTCGACTAGCGGTCCCAATGAGCAGTTCTTC. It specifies CASGSTSGPNEQFF.

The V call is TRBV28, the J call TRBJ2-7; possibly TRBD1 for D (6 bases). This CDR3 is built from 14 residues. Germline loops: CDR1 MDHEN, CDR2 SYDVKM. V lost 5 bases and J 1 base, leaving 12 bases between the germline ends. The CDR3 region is CASSERRGSYEQYF. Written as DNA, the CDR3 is TGTGCCAGCAGTGAGAGAAGGGGGTCCTACGAGCAGTACTTC.

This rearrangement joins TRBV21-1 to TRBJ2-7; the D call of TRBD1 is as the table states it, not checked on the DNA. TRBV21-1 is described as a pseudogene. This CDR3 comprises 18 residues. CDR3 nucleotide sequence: TGTGCCAGCAGCAAAGTTGTTTGGGGACAGGGCCTAACCTACGAGCAGTACTTC. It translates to CASSKVVWGQGLTYEQYF.

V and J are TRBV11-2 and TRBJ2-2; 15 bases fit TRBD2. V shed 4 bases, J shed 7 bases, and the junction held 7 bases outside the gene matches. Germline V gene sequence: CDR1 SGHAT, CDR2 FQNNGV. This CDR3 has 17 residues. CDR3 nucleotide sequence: TGTGCCAGCAGCTCACGGACTAGCGGGAGGGCAAACGGGGAGCTGTTTTTT. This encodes CASSSRTSGRANGELFF.

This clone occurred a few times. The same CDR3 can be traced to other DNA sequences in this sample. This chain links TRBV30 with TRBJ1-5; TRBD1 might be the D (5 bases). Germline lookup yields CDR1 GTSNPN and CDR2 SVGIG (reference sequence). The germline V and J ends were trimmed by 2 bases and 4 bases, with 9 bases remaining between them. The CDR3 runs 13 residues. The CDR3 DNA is TGTGCCTGGAGTCCTGACAGAAATCAGCCCCAGCATTTT. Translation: CAWSPDRNQPQHF.